The 9 T cell receptor beta chains reported below all come from one sample, sequenced in a study of radiation and T cells in renal cell carcinoma. Time point noted: blood 4 weeks post-SBRT, at nephrectomy. Treatment described: 15 Gy SBRT to primary tumor, nephrectomy 4 weeks later. Libraries were prepared by immunoSEQ multiplex PCR; TCRdb keeps only in-frame clonotypes and omits some of them. This table has roughly 170,000 clones, about 85% appearing once. Here the sequenced sample was blood, taken from a patient whose treatment included radiotherapy and nephrectomy. The receptors derive from a woman aged 45 to 65 with renal cell carcinoma.

This chain joins TRBV15 and TRBJ1-1; D unresolved. Trimming stripped 5 bases from V and 4 bases from J, with 17 bases between. The germline V gene has CDR1 LNHNV and CDR2 YYDKDF (reference sequence). This CDR3 is 15 amino acids long. CDR3 nucleotide sequence: TGTGCCACCAGCCCCCCTCATTTGCCTCTCACTGAAGCTTTCTTT. Protein sequence: CATSPPHLPLTEAFF. Full variable domain (rest looked up from reference TRBV15 and TRBJ1-1): DAMVIQNPRYQVTQFGKPVTLSCSQTLNHNVMYWYQQKSSQAPKLLFHYYDKDFNNEADTPDNFQSRRPNTSFCFLDIRSPGLGDTAMYLCATSPPHLPLTEAFFGQGTRLTVV.

The chain links TRBV5-1 to TRBJ1-6; 10 bases are a match to TRBD1. Germline CDR1 is SGHRS and CDR2 is YFSETQ. This CDR3 region has 16 residues. The ends lost 0 bases at V and 10 bases at J; junction bases unmatched: 7. CDR3 nucleotide sequence: TGCGCCAGCAGCTTGGAGTTCGGACAGGGGGACTCACCCCTCCACTTT. Its protein is CASSLEFGQGDSPLHF.

V is TRBV7-8 and J is TRBJ2-4; 8 bases match TRBD1. With V trimmed by 5 bases and J by 0 bases, 9 bases remained unmatched. Germline loops: CDR1 SGHVS, CDR2 FQNEAQ. The CDR3 sequence is 17 residues long. The CDR3 here is CASSDPWTGIAKNIQYF. Here the CDR3 DNA reads TGTGCCAGCAGCGACCCCTGGACAGGGATAGCCAAAAACATTCAGTACTTC. Full variable domain (outside the CDR3, taken from reference TRBV7-8 and TRBJ2-4): GAGVSQSPRYKVAKRGQDVALRCDPISGHVSLFWYQQALGQGPEFLTYFQNEAQLDKSGLPSDRFFAERPEGSVSTLKIQRTQQEDSAVYLCASSDPWTGIAKNIQYFGAGTRLSVL.

The V call is TRBV5-6, the J call TRBJ1-4; D gene uncertain. There are 14 residues in the CDR3. The germline V gene encodes CDR1 SGHDT and CDR2 YYEEEE. Trimming took 0 bases from V and 4 from J, leaving 7 bases between them. The CDR3 loop reads CASSLGWNNEKLFF. CDR3 coding DNA: TGTGCCAGCAGCTTGGGTTGGAATAATGAAAAACTGTTTTTT.

Only one count was recorded for this clone. This chain links TRBV5-6 with TRBJ1-2; D gene uncertain. The CDR3 runs 11 residues. Trimming stripped 0 bases from V and 9 bases from J, with 6 bases between. Germline CDR1 SGHDT, CDR2 YYEEEE. The chain's CDR3 is CASSLDSSYTF. CDR3 bases: TGTGCCAGCAGCTTGGACTCTAGCTACACCTTC.

The chain has TRBV11-2 and TRBJ1-6; D is possibly TRBD1 (5 bases). The CDR3 length is 12 residues. Between the trimmed V and J ends, which lost 5 bases and 13 bases, there was a span of 12 bases. Germline assignment: CDR1 SGHAT and CDR2 FQNNGV. This CDR3 is CASSPIRGPLHF. The CDR3 bases are TGTGCCAGCAGCCCGATACGGGGGCCCCTCCACTTT.

Notes on this clone: The junction departs from germline at one end; a sequencing error may be responsible. The chain couples TRBV7-7 to TRBJ2-6; D gene ambiguous. CDR3 length: 14 amino acids. Germline loops: CDR1 SSHAT, CDR2 FNYEAQ (reference sequence). CDR3 coding DNA: TGTGCTAGCAGCCCAGGCTCTGGGGCCAACGTCCTGACTTTC. Amino acid sequence: CASSPGSGANVLTF.

J is TRBJ1-2 and V is TRBV9; D is possibly TRBD1 (5 bases). Germline CDR1 is SGDLS and CDR2 is YYNGEE. V was shortened by 0 bases and J by 5 bases, with 17 bases between the two germline ends. The CDR3 runs to 16 residues. CDR3 in DNA: TGTGCCAGCAGCGTAGGAGTCCAGGGCGAGGGGTATGGCTACACCTTC. Its translation: CASSVGVQGEGYGYTF.

Written as DNA, the CDR3 is TGTGCCAGCAGCCCCCAGGGGCGCCTTAACACTGAAGCTTTCTTT. Translated: CASSPQGRLNTEAFF. The rearrangement joins TRBV11-2 to TRBJ1-1; D perhaps matches TRBD1 (6 bases). Germline-derived CDR1 and CDR2 are SGHAT and FQNNGV. Trimming removed 5 bases at V and 2 bases at J, with 15 bases between. This CDR3 has 15 residues.